This T cell receptor beta chain was identified in a study of shared clonotypes between healthy human individuals. Clones were sequenced by immunoSEQ multiplex PCR, and TCRdb holds only the in-frame ones, with some missing. Found here are around 2.5 million clones, under 95% of them singletons; the top ten hold around 0.37%. The split of CD4+ cells yielded CD45RA+ naive and CD45RA-negative memory subsets. This sequence originates from a man aged 18-30 years in good health. Some clones in this sample may be carry-over from other donors' samples. The specimen sequenced was naive CD4+ T cells from PBMCs. Subset reported: CD45RA+ positively selected.

The CDR3 DNA follows: TGTGCCAGCATGTCGGGAGGGTCGAACACCGGGGAGCTGTTTTTT. Its protein is CASMSGGSNTGELFF. The J gene is TRBJ2-2, the V gene TRBV6-1; 8 nucleotides line up with TRBD2. With 7 bases clipped from V and 0 bases from J, the junction kept 4 bases outside the gene matches. Germline V lookup: CDR1 MNHNS, CDR2 SASEGT. The CDR3 loop spans 15 amino acids.